This entry concerns a single TCR beta chain. This clone has only a few counts. Its antigen remains undetermined. There are no base qualities to consult, and no much larger clone falls within one base. The data stem from a study of blood T cell repertoires in COVID-19 (TCRdb year 2020). Broadly, across the study: Samples covering the acute and convalescent phases of COVID-19 were provided by collaborators in the United States, Italy and Spain. The repertoires were released in a freely available public database meant as a resource for research on the immune response to SARS-CoV-2. Deeply sampled blood TCRbeta repertoires from subjects exposed to, actively infected with, or recovered from COVID-19 were included in the dataset. The prospective study material was composed of cDNA or gDNA derived from T cells, B-cell-depleted T cells, or PBMCs. HLA class I and class II types, where available, came from metadata supplied by the sample provider rather than from assay-based typing. Sample metadata almost always included a de-identified subject ID, COVID-19 status, age in years and sex. The samples were drawn from the first 160 participants of the ongoing ImmuneRACE study and from 950 to 1,500 subjects provided by 6 global collaborators. Broader findings and caveats from the paper: Clinical and demographic metadata were provided uncurated, with the amount varying by source and participant.

Whole blood was collected in K2EDTA tubes by collaborating institutions according to the institutions' own protocols. For TCRbeta analysis, collaborators shipped samples in one of three forms: frozen whole blood, isolated PBMCs, or DNA extracted from either of those sample types. The CDR1 and CDR2 encoded by the germline V gene are LGHNA and YNFKEQ. The germline V end is reduced by 4 bases and the J end by 5 bases; junction bases left unmatched: 5. From the cysteine up to the phenylalanine, the CDR3 has a length of 14 residues. Solely the CDR3 DNA is kept, with 42 bases framed from the first base. TCRbeta CDR3 regions were amplified from genomic DNA by means of the immunoSEQ Assay, a bias-controlled multiplex PCR. As for the original processing: The number of nucleated cells in each sample was estimated from the amplification of reference gene primers within the assay. Sequence reads were collapsed and filtered to measure the absolute abundance of every unique TCRbeta CDR3 rearrangement. For each sample, productive Simpson clonality was calculated as the square root of Simpson's diversity index over productive rearrangements. TCRdb's version of the immuneACCESS table is confined to in-frame rearrangements and falls short of the full clone set. An unresolved V gene accounts for under half of the shortfall where checked; the remainder is of unknown origin. V, J and clone size are taken as reported in that table, and D and trimming were inferred from the DNA itself. For this sample there are about 48,000 clones; 75% to 90% appear just once. Of the sample, 15% to 18% falls within the top ten clones.

The rearrangement combines TRBV4-2 with TRBJ1-2; TRBD1 lines up with 9 middle nucleotides. The origin of this receptor is a human donor in a cohort sampled during active COVID-19. The donor label of this sample is uncertain. Sequenced input: peripheral blood. The nucleotide sequence reads TGTGCCAGCAGCCCCTTAGGACAGGGGTATGGCTACACCTTC. Translation gives CASSPLGQGYGYTF.